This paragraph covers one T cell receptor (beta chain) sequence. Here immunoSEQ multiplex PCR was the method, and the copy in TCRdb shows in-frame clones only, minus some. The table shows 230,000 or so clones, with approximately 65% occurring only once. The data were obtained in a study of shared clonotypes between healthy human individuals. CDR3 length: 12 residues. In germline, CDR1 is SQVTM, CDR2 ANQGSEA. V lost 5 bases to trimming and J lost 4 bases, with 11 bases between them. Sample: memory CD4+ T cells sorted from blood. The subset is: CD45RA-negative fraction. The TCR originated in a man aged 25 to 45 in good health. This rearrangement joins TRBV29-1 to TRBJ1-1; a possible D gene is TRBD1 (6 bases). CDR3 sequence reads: CSVREGGTEAFF. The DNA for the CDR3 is TGCAGCGTTAGAGAAGGGGGCACTGAAGCTTTCTTT. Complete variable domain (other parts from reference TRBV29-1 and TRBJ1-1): SAVISQKPSRDICQRGTSLTIQCQVDSQVTMMFWYRQQPGQSLTLIATANQGSEATYESGFVIDKFPISRPNLTFSTLTVSNMSPEDSSIYLCSVREGGTEAFFGQGTRLTVV.